This is a list of T cell receptor beta chains from one sample in a study of spatial heterogeneity in lung cancer. TCRdb processed the 5' RACE reads anew with MiXCR; each CDR3 protein has one entry. Of about 9,000 distinct CDR3 sequences in the sample, approximately 6% were seen once. Sequenced here: lung tumor tissue, sampled at surgery. These TCRs come from a male donor with early-stage non-small cell lung cancer. Both conserved end residues are part of each CDR3. D genes are given only for firm matches. The size field is filled for only some rows; it gives once, few, many or a size class.

d_call j_call v_call clone_size cdr3_aa cdr3_nt
TRBD2 TRBJ2-3 TRBV7-6 many CASSEGLAGSTDTQYF TGTGCCAGCAGCGAGGGACTAGCGGGGTCCACAGATACGCAGTATTTT
. TRBJ1-6 TRBV11-3 many CASSLGGRPSSSPLHF TGTGCCAGCAGCTTAGGAGGGAGGCCCTCTTCTTCACCCCTCCACTTT
. TRBJ2-3 TRBV4-2 few CASSGMAGNADTQYF TGTGCCAGCAGCGGAATGGCTGGAAACGCCGATACGCAGTATTTT
. TRBJ1-2 TRBV12-3/TRBV12-4 many CASRARDPIWNYGYTF TGTGCCAGCAGAGCCAGGGACCCAATCTGGAACTATGGCTACACCTTC
. TRBJ1-6 TRBV3-1 many CASSQYVGGSARNSPLHF TGTGCCAGCAGCCAATACGTAGGGGGGAGTGCGAGGAATTCACCCCTCCACTTT
. TRBJ1-6 TRBV20-1 many CSAETGRGVNSPLHF TGCAGTGCAGAAACAGGGAGGGGGGTAAATTCACCCCTCCACTTT
. TRBJ1-2 TRBV6-5 many CASRGSSPPNYGYTF TGTGCCAGCAGGGGCAGCAGCCCTCCTAACTATGGCTACACCTTC
TRBD1 TRBJ1-2 TRBV19 many CASSPQGAGYTF TGTGCCAGTAGTCCGCAGGGGGCAGGCTACACCTTC
TRBD1 TRBJ2-3 TRBV18 many CASSPPTGQGSDTQYF TGTGCCAGCTCACCACCAACGGGACAGGGGTCAGATACGCAGTATTTT
. TRBJ2-1 TRBV5-1 large CASSYQGYNEQFF TGCGCCAGCAGCTATCAGGGGTACAATGAGCAGTTCTTC
TRBD1 TRBJ1-6 TRBV19 . CASAGRGRRNSPLHF TGTGCCAGTGCGGGCAGGGGGCGCAGGAATTCACCCCTCCACTTT
. TRBJ1-2 TRBV28 many CASSRTEGYTF TGTGCCAGCAGTCGGACGGAGGGCTACACCTTC
. TRBJ1-2 TRBV7-2 few CASSSGLGYTF TGTGCCAGCAGCTCTGGACTCGGCTACACCTTC
TRBD2 TRBJ2-5 TRBV2 many CASSSGTSRAGETQYF TGTGCCAGCAGTTCCGGGACTAGCCGTGCAGGGGAGACCCAGTACTTC